Sequencing of this TCR beta chain was carried out in a study of T cells in Graves' hyperthyroidism and ophthalmopathy. PBMCs stemmed from approximately 9.1 ml fresh peripheral blood. This clonotype was detected a few times. Its antigen is unidentified. General study results and limits: Separation of ophthalmopathy from stable hyperthyroidism was achieved by a 13 V-J model.

RNA transcripts served as the template for amplifying TCR beta CDR3 regions. A first-round RT-PCR of the TCR CDR3 used the HTBI primer set. TCRdb re-called the multiplex PCR reads with MiXCR, one entry per CDR3 protein. This table has about 610,000 distinct CDR3 sequences, roughly 15% appearing once. Germline assignment: CDR1 SGHRS and CDR2 YFSETQ. V lost 0 bases, J lost 0 bases, and 9 bases lay in between. The CDR3 is made up of 16 amino acids. V is TRBV5-1 and J is TRBJ2-2; unclear D gene. Source material: blood. This clonotype was obtained from a woman in her 40s with Graves' ophthalmopathy. The DNA for the CDR3 is TGCGCCAGCAGCTTGGCCCGGGCCTCGAACACCGGGGAGCTGTTTTTT. Protein: CASSLARASNTGELFF.